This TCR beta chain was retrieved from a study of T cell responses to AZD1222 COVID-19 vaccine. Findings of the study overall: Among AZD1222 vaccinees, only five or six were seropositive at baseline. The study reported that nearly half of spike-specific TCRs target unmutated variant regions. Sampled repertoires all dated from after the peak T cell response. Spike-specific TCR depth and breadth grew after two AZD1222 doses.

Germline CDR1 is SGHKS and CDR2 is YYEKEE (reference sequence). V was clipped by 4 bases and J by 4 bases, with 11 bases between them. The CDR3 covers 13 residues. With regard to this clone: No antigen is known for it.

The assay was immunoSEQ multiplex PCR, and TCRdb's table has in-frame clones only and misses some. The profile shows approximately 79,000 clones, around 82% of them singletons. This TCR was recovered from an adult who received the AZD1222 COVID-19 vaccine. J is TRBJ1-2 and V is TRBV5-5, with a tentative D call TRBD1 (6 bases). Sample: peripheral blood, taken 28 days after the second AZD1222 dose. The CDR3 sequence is CASSEGGRYGYTF. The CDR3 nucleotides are TGTGCCAGCAGCGAGGGGGGCCGCTATGGCTACACCTTC. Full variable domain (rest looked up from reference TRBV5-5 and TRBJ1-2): DAGVTQSPTHLIKTRGQQVTLRCSPISGHKSVSWYQQVLGQGPQFIFQYYEKEERGRGNFPDRFSARQFPNYSSELNVNALLLGDSALYLCASSEGGRYGYTFGSGTRLTVV.